The 12 T cell receptor beta chains below all came from one sample that was sequenced in a study of T-cell reconstitution after alpha-beta-depleted transplantation in children. A TCRbeta library incorporating unique molecular identifiers was prepared. TCRdb re-called the PCR reads with MiXCR, one entry per CDR3 protein. Among about 420,000 distinct CDR3 sequences listed, about 16% were seen once. Sequenced here: PBMCs, mostly from graft donor cells, sampled 360 days after TCRalphabeta/CD19-depleted stem cell transplant. All receptors derive from a boy under three years old who had a stem cell transplant for Wiskott-Aldrich syndrome, so the T cells may come from the graft donor.

This clonotype showed up many times. The rearrangement links TRBV7-2 to TRBJ2-2; 9 bases align to TRBD1. This CDR3 has 19 amino acids. The germline V gene encodes CDR1 SGHTA and CDR2 FQGNSA. With 7 bases clipped from V and 1 base from J, the junction kept 16 bases outside the gene matches. The CDR3 protein is CASTAGRGKGQGNTGELFF. CDR3 DNA: TGTGCCAGCACCGCGGGACGCGGGAAGGGACAGGGGAACACCGGGGAGCTGTTTTTT.

This clonotype was found a few times. The V and J genes are TRBV15 and TRBJ2-5, with TRBD1 identical over 8 bases. With V trimmed by 0 bases and J by 7 bases, 4 bases remained unmatched. The CDR3 totals 14 residues. The germline V gene encodes CDR1 LNHNV and CDR2 YYDKDF (reference sequence). The CDR3 DNA follows: TGTGCCACCAGCAGAGATCAGGGGGCATGGACCCAGTACTTC. Translating gives CATSRDQGAWTQYF.

Ten or more counts support this clonotype. The junction differs from germline at one of its ends, possibly a read error. The CDR3 bases are TGTGCCAGCAGCCTAGTAGCGGGGGCTTACAATGAGCAGTTCTTC. It encodes CASSLVAGAYNEQFF. The chain recombines TRBV5-1 with TRBJ2-1, with 9 bases identical to TRBD2. CDR1 SGHRS and CDR2 YFSETQ come from the germline V gene. This CDR3 is built from 15 residues.

The CDR3 DNA is TGTGCCAGCAGCTTATCCCGAAGCGATACGCAGTATTTT. It specifies CASSLSRSDTQYF. This sequence joins TRBV7-6 and TRBJ2-3, with unresolved D. V lost 2 bases and J 6 bases, leaving 9 bases between the germline ends. The CDR3 is 13 amino acids. Germline V gene sequence: CDR1 SGHVS, CDR2 FNYEAQ.

In this sample, this clonotype turned up a few times. The V gene is TRBV6-6, the J gene TRBJ2-4; D gene unclear. Trimming removed 6 bases from V and 0 bases from J, with 6 bases in between. Looked up from germline, CDR1 is MNHNY and CDR2 is SVGAGI (reference sequence). CDR3 length: 13 amino acids. DNA of the CDR3: TGTGCCAGCAGCGGAACAGCCAAAAACATTCAGTACTTC. This sequence encodes CASSGTAKNIQYF.

The rearrangement uses TRBV28 and TRBJ2-7; 10 bases map to TRBD1. From germline, CDR1 is MDHEN and CDR2 SYDVKM. The ends lost 7 bases at V and 3 bases at J; junction bases unmatched: 9. The CDR3 has 15 residues. The CDR3 sequence: CASTPMGQGNYEQYF. The CDR3 nucleotides read TGTGCCAGCACCCCAATGGGACAGGGGAACTACGAGCAGTACTTC.

This clonotype was seen only a few times. V usage is TRBV11-2 and J usage is TRBJ1-1; D is unclear. V lost 5 bases to trimming and J lost 5 bases, with 12 bases between them. CDR1 SGHAT and CDR2 FQNNGV come from the germline V gene. The CDR3 has 13 amino acids. In DNA, the CDR3 is TGTGCCAGCAGCGCGAGATGGAGGACTGAAGCTTTCTTT. Protein: CASSARWRTEAFF.

The CDR3 loop reads CASSSGLAGGSWNEQFF. In nucleotides, the CDR3 is TGCGCCAGCAGCTCGGGACTAGCGGGAGGGTCGTGGAATGAGCAGTTCTTC. This chain links TRBV5-1 with TRBJ2-1; 16 bases are shared with TRBD2. The germline CDR1 and CDR2 sequences are SGHRS and YFSETQ. The CDR3 has 17 residues. With 3 bases clipped from V and 7 bases from J, the junction kept 7 bases outside the gene matches.

The CDR3 reads CASSQEDWEAGAGELFF. The CDR3 nucleotides read TGCGCCAGCAGCCAAGAGGATTGGGAAGCGGGAGCCGGGGAGCTGTTTTTT. J is TRBJ2-2 and V is TRBV4-3, with 8 bases that match TRBD2. From germline, CDR1 is LGHNA and CDR2 YSLEER. With 0 bases clipped from V and 6 bases from J, the junction kept 9 bases outside the gene matches. This CDR3 contains 17 residues.

This chain joins TRBV7-2 and TRBJ2-7, with 8 bases matching TRBD1. The CDR3 has 14 amino acids. Trimming removed 6 bases from V and 4 bases from J; junction bases left unmatched: 8. Germline V CDR1 and CDR2: SGHTA, FQGNSA. The CDR3 is CASRFARGQYEQYF. CDR3 bases: TGTGCCAGCAGATTTGCCAGGGGGCAATACGAGCAGTACTTC.

This chain links TRBV11-2 with TRBJ2-5, with 15 bases matching TRBD2. The CDR3 extends over 17 amino acids. Germline trimming cut 1 base from V and 3 bases from J; bases unmatched to any gene: 3. Germline assignment: CDR1 SGHAT and CDR2 FQNNGV. DNA of the CDR3: TGTGCCAGCAGCTTAGCAGGACTAGCGGGAGGGAAAGAGACCCAGTACTTC. Residues: CASSLAGLAGGKETQYF.

The CDR3 DNA reads TGTGCCAGCAGTCCGCTACTAGCGGGAGGGGAGAATACGCAGTATTTT. Its protein is CASSPLLAGGENTQYF. This chain connects TRBV12-3 or TRBV12-4 to TRBJ2-3, with TRBD2 matching 13 bases. The CDR3 consists of 16 residues. J was trimmed by 7 bases and V by 5 bases; bases with no gene match: 9.